This T cell receptor beta chain derives from a study of T cells after yellow fever vaccination. The overall study: Fractions with few cells were prepared using SMART-Seq v4 Ultra Low Input. Study-wide results and limits: Contamination of FACS-sorted repertoires by abundant clonotypes from the bulk population could occur. Post-booster reappearance was seen for most primary-vaccination clones (96% CD4, around 88% CD8).

The CDR3 is 15 residues long. Between the trimmed V and J ends, which lost 6 bases and 2 bases, there was a span of 14 bases. Germline values: CDR1 MNHNS, CDR2 SASEGT. Synthesis of TCR cDNA relied on 5'RACE template switching, which attached a universal primer site and UMIs. TCRdb processed the 5' RACE reads anew with MiXCR; each CDR3 protein has one entry. The sample includes 120,000 or so distinct CDR3 sequences, almost 9% seen only once; the top ten take almost 40%. About this clonotype itself: Its specificity is unknown.

The starting material was CD8+ T cells sorted from PBMCs, obtained on the day of the yellow fever booster vaccination. The TCR originated in a man between 18 and 35 years old who received the YFV17D yellow fever vaccine. V gene TRBV6-1 combines with J gene TRBJ1-5; unclear D gene. CDR3 region: CASSYASGGNQPQHF. The DNA of the CDR3 is TGTGCCAGCAGCTACGCCTCGGGAGGCAATCAGCCCCAGCATTTT.